These 4 T cell receptor beta chains were all obtained from the same sample, sequenced in a study of cytomegalovirus exposure and HLA in healthy donors. Researchers ran the PCR with 60 Vbeta and 13 Jbeta primers. Measured with immunoSEQ multiplex PCR; TCRdb has only the in-frame clones, and not every one. Altogether 150,000 to 200,000 clones are present, over 60% being singletons, with the ten largest covering roughly 1.6%. The specimen sequenced was PBMCs. All receptors come from a girl between 10 and 17 years old in good health and CMV-seronegative.

This chain links TRBV6-5 with TRBJ1-1, with no clear D. The CDR3 sequence is 13 residues long. Germline lookup yields CDR1 MNHEY and CDR2 SVGAGI. With 8 bases removed from V and 0 bases from J, the gap between germline ends came to 10 bases. The CDR3 DNA reads TGTGCCAGCTCCGGCACTATGAACACTGAAGCTTTCTTT. This translates into CASSGTMNTEAFF.

The rearrangement uses TRBV4-1 and TRBJ1-2; TRBD1 agrees at 7 bases. The CDR3 has 14 residues. The J segment lost 7 bases and the V segment lost 1 base, leaving 6 bases of the junction unmatched. Germline lookup yields CDR1 MGHRA and CDR2 YSYEKL. Here the CDR3 reads CASSQGDRAGGYTF. DNA for the CDR3: TGCGCCAGCAGCCAAGGAGACAGGGCCGGTGGCTACACCTTC.

The chain uses TRBV29-1 and TRBJ1-1; TRBD1 might be the D (5 bases). This CDR3 contains 10 residues. V lost 6 bases and J lost 8, with 10 bases in between. Germline V gene sequence: CDR1 SQVTM, CDR2 ANQGSEA. CDR3 nucleotides: TGCAGCGTGACAGTACGAGAAGCTTTCTTT. It is translated as CSVTVREAFF.

The CDR3 sequence: CASSPPGQGTSYEQYF. Here the CDR3 DNA reads TGTGCCAGCTCACCACCGGGACAGGGGACATCCTACGAGCAGTACTTC. The gene calls are TRBV18 and TRBJ2-7, with TRBD1 identical over 10 bases. Germline V gene data show CDR1 as KGHSH and CDR2 as LQKENI. Unmatched junction bases numbered 3, after V lost 0 bases and J lost 1 base. This CDR3 contains 16 residues.